Presented here are 14 T cell receptor beta chains from one specimen sequenced in a study of CD8 T cells in Susac syndrome. With random hexamers, reverse transcription was performed on about 0.5 to 1 ug of RNA. TCRdb passed the immunoSEQ multiplex PCR reads through MiXCR, listing each CDR3 protein once. The table has more than 150,000 distinct CDR3 sequences, roughly 95% seen once. Sequenced: CD4+ T cells from PBMCs. These receptor sequences come from a human donor with Susac syndrome.

V gene TRBV30 combines with J gene TRBJ2-7; 7 bases agree with TRBD1. The CDR3 length is 13 residues. J gave up 5 bases and V 2 bases, and 6 bases lay outside the gene matches. Per the germline V gene, CDR1 is GTSNPN and CDR2 is SVGIG (reference sequence). The CDR3, as DNA: TGTGCCTGGAGTACGGGACAGTTGGACGAGCAGTACTTC. This sequence encodes CAWSTGQLDEQYF.

The chain recombines TRBV29-1 with TRBJ2-4; a possible D gene is TRBD1 (8 bases). The V end lost 7 bases, the J end lost 7 bases, and 17 bases lay between the germline ends. Germline-derived CDR1 and CDR2 are SQVTM and ANQGSEA. The CDR3 loop spans 13 amino acids. DNA of the CDR3: TGCAGCGCAGTGACAGGGGAGGGTAACATTCAGTACTTC. Encoded protein: CSAVTGEGNIQYF. The full variable domain, its missing parts supplied by reference TRBV29-1 and TRBJ2-4, is SAVISQKPSRDICQRGTSLTIQCQVDSQVTMMFWYRQQPGQSLTLIATANQGSEATYESGFVIDKFPISRPNLTFSTLTVSNMSPEDSSIYLCSAVTGEGNIQYFGAGTRLSVL.

The chain links TRBV9 to TRBJ1-2; D is possibly TRBD1 (5 bases). The ends were cut back, 5 bases at V and 7 bases at J, with 15 bases in the middle. The CDR3 consists of 13 residues. CDR1 SGDLS and CDR2 YYNGEE come from the germline V gene. CDR3 amino acids: CASSSGDLGGYTF. CDR3 bases: TGTGCCAGCAGTTCCGGGGACCTCGGTGGCTACACCTTC.

This clonotype was counted a single time. V is TRBV20-1 and J is TRBJ2-1; TRBD2 matches 16 bases. Looked up from germline, CDR1 is DFQATT and CDR2 is SNEGSKA (reference sequence). There are 17 residues in the CDR3. J lost 10 bases, V lost 7 bases, and 16 bases had no gene match. The CDR3 DNA reads as TGCAGTGTCCTACGGGGACTAGCGGGAGGGCCCCGGGGGGAGCAGTTCTTC. Amino acid sequence: CSVLRGLAGGPRGEQFF.

Only one count was recorded for this clonotype. The J gene is TRBJ2-6, the V gene TRBV27; D call uncertain. The CDR3 is 17 residues long. With 6 bases removed from V and 0 bases from J, the gap between germline ends came to 15 bases. Germline values: CDR1 MNHEY, CDR2 SMNVEV (reference sequence). The CDR3 here is CASSPGQFLSGANVLTF. The CDR3 region has the DNA TGTGCCAGCAGCCCCGGGCAGTTTCTCTCTGGGGCCAACGTCCTGACTTTC.

The chain couples TRBV12-3 or TRBV12-4 to TRBJ2-5, with 8 nucleotides matching TRBD1. This CDR3 spans 13 amino acids. The V gene end was trimmed by 6 bases and the J gene end by 4 bases; junction bases not matched to a gene: 4. The CDR3: CASSTGGPETQYF. CDR3 sequence (DNA): TGTGCCAGCAGCACAGGGGGACCAGAGACCCAGTACTTC.

The chain uses TRBV3-1 and TRBJ2-5, with D maybe TRBD2 (5 bases). The CDR3 extends over 13 amino acids. Germline V gene sequence: CDR1 LGHDT, CDR2 YNNKEL (reference sequence). Deletions cut 5 bases from V and 5 bases from J, with 12 bases between. The CDR3 nucleotides are TGTGCCAGCAGCTCCCCTAGAGGGGAGACCCAGTACTTC. This encodes CASSSPRGETQYF.

The V gene is TRBV29-1, the J gene TRBJ2-5; D perhaps matches TRBD1 (5 bases). This CDR3 contains 15 residues. Germline loops: CDR1 SQVTM, CDR2 ANQGSEA. Trimming pared 3 bases from V and 3 bases from J, leaving 17 bases between. The CDR3, as DNA: TGCAGCGTTGATCGGACACCTTTTCCCGAAGAGACCCAGTACTTC. Translating it yields CSVDRTPFPEETQYF.

This chain joins TRBV20-1 and TRBJ2-5, with 8 bases that match TRBD2. The germline CDR1 and CDR2 sequences are DFQATT and SNEGSKA (reference sequence). The ends lost 7 bases at V and 2 bases at J; junction bases unmatched: 6. The CDR3 spans 13 residues. The CDR3 DNA reads as TGCAGTGGTCTTTCGGGGGGGCAAGAGACCCAGTACTTC. It codes for CSGLSGGQETQYF.

The chain carries TRBV18 and TRBJ2-1; the D call may be TRBD1 or TRBD2 (5 bases each). Germline V gives CDR1 KGHSH, CDR2 LQKENI. The ends were cut back, 0 bases at V and 3 bases at J, with 15 bases in the middle. This CDR3 contains 17 residues. The CDR3 loop is CASSPPRQRGLYNEQFF. The CDR3 nucleotides read TGTGCCAGCTCACCACCGAGGCAACGGGGCCTCTACAATGAGCAGTTCTTC. Using reference TRBV18 and TRBJ2-1 for the parts outside the CDR3, the full variable domain is NAGVMQNPRHLVRRRGQEARLRCSPMKGHSHVYWYRQLPEEGLKFMVYLQKENIIDESGMPKERFSAEFPKEGPSILRIQQVVRGDSAAYFCASSPPRQRGLYNEQFFGPGTRLTVL.

The gene calls are TRBV4-3 and TRBJ2-5, with a possible D match to TRBD2 (5 bases). The CDR3 sequence is 13 residues long. Trimming pared 0 bases from V and 7 bases from J, leaving 9 bases between. Looked up from germline, CDR1 is LGHNA and CDR2 is YSLEER. CDR3 sequence: CASSQDSSSTQYF. The CDR3 DNA is TGCGCCAGCAGCCAAGACTCTAGCTCGACCCAGTACTTC.

This chain joins TRBV7-2 and TRBJ2-2; TRBD2 might be the D (5 bases). V gave up 5 bases and J gave up 2 bases, with 12 bases separating them. The CDR3 length is 15 residues. The germline gives CDR1 SGHTA, CDR2 FQGNSA. CDR3 DNA sequence: TGTGCCAGCAGCATGAGACGGGGTAACACCGGGGAGCTGTTTTTT. It is translated as CASSMRRGNTGELFF. Complete variable domain (other parts from reference TRBV7-2 and TRBJ2-2): GAGVSQSPSNKVTEKGKDVELRCDPISGHTALYWYRQSLGQGLEFLIYFQGNSAPDKSGLPSDRFSAERTGGSVSTLTIQRTQQEDSAVYLCASSMRRGNTGELFFGEGSRLTVL.

This clonotype came up once. The chain carries TRBV30 and TRBJ1-1; D remains unclear. The CDR3 loop spans 13 amino acids. V lost 0 bases to trimming and J lost 2 bases, with 7 bases between them. CDR1 and CDR2 from the germline V gene are GTSNPN and SVGIG (reference sequence). The DNA for the CDR3 is TGTGCCTGGAGTGTAATTCCCAACACTGAAGCTTTCTTT. Its protein product is CAWSVIPNTEAFF.

The rearrangement uses TRBV5-1 and TRBJ1-1; D is possibly TRBD1 (5 bases). CDR3 length: 15 amino acids. Germline V gene lookup returns CDR1 SGHRS and CDR2 YFSETQ. Trimming shortened V by 4 bases and J by 6 bases, and 19 bases separated the two germline ends. The CDR3 region has the DNA TGCGCCAGCAGCCTAACCGGGGCTGGTGGAGCTGAAGCTTTCTTT. Translated, it gives CASSLTGAGGAEAFF.